This TCR beta chain emerged from a study of Graves' ophthalmopathy and Graves' hyperthyroidism. Study outcomes and limitations: With about 88% sensitivity and 81.08% specificity, a 13-signature model separated ophthalmopathy from stable hyperthyroidism.

A word on this clonotype: Antigen specificity is unknown.

The CDR3 loop spans 13 amino acids. Trimming removed 7 bases at V and 3 bases at J, with 12 bases between. Germline loops: CDR1 MNHEY, CDR2 SVGEGT. Amplification of TCR beta CDR3 regions used RNA transcripts. The first-round RT-PCR employed HTBI primers together with the Qiagen OneStep RT-PCR kit. A multiplex PCR was then performed as the second round. MiXCR, run by TCRdb on the multiplex PCR reads, gives a single entry per CDR3 protein. The top ten clones hold roughly 6% of a sample with 150,000 or so distinct CDR3 sequences, 37% of them seen once. The receptor's source is a woman aged 40 to 49 with Graves' ophthalmopathy. The J gene is TRBJ2-5, the V gene TRBV6-2 or TRBV6-3; weak D call: TRBD1 (6 bases). Sequenced input: peripheral blood. The CDR3 is CASNWNREETQYF. The CDR3 DNA follows: TGTGCCAGCAACTGGAACAGGGAAGAGACCCAGTACTTC.